A selection of T cell receptor beta chains follows, all from one sample in a study of cytomegalovirus exposure and HLA in healthy donors. The table came from immunoSEQ multiplex PCR; TCRdb's copy has only in-frame clones and leaves some out. In the table there are around 140,000 clones, roughly 9.6% of which are singletons. Sequencing was carried out using PBMCs. The origin of the receptors is a woman aged 40 to 50 in good health and CMV-seropositive. The CDR3 runs from the conserved cysteine through the conserved F or W. The order of the fields is clone size, J gene, D gene, V gene, CDR3 DNA, CDR3 protein. A D gene is named only where the DNA matches it firmly. Clone size is given for some rows only: seen once, a few or many times, or a class if the clone is expanded.

- TRBJ2-7 TRBD1 TRBV2 TGTGCCAGCAGCCCGGACAGGGCCTCCTACGAGCAGTACTTC CASSPDRASYEQYF
many TRBJ1-1 - TRBV4-1 TGCGCCAGCAGCCAAGTTCAGGGAACCACTGAAGCTTTCTTT CASSQVQGTTEAFF
- TRBJ1-2 - TRBV11-2 TGTGCCAGCAGGCAAGTCGACAGTAACTATGGCTACACCTTC CASRQVDSNYGYTF
few TRBJ2-1 TRBD2 TRBV4-1 TGCGCCAGCAGCCAAGAAAGAGGGAGGGGCTTAAACAATGAGCAGTTCTTC CASSQERGRGLNNEQFF
- TRBJ2-7 - TRBV19 TGTGCCAGTACTCCAGGTGGGGGAGGCTACGAGCAGTACTTC CASTPGGGGYEQYF
few TRBJ1-4 - TRBV15 TGTGCCACCAGCAGAGATGTCGGAGGCGCAGCTAATGAAAAACTGTTTTTT CATSRDVGGAANEKLFF
- TRBJ2-7 TRBD1 TRBV19 TGTGCCAGTAGTCTACAAGACAGGGGGCATTACGAGCAGTACTTC CASSLQDRGHYEQYF
- TRBJ2-5 TRBD2 TRBV4-2 TGTGCCAGCAGCCAAGAACCTAGCGGGGGGCTGGGGGGAGAGACCCAGTACTTC CASSQEPSGGLGGETQYF
few TRBJ2-7 - TRBV4-3 TGCGCCAGCAGCCAAGATCTGACAGGCGCCTACGAGCAGTACTTC CASSQDLTGAYEQYF
- TRBJ2-7 - TRBV2 TGTGCCAGCAGTGAACGGCGGCTAGCCGCGGGTGAGCAGTACTTC CASSERRLAAGEQYF